One T cell receptor (beta chain) is described in this entry. This clonotype occurred many times. Its antigen is currently not known. No qualities accompany the bases; no much larger clone lies one base away. The CDR3 has 13 amino acids, counting the end cysteine and phenylalanine. The kept DNA is CDR3 alone, 39 bases in frame from the first base. V lost 6 bases and J lost 2 bases, and the count of bases not matched to a germline gene is 1. In the germline V gene, CDR1 corresponds to MNHEY and CDR2 to SVGEGT. The data stem from a study of identical twins (dated by TCRdb to 2016 to 2018). For the study in its entirety: To test whether fetal clonotypes persist, the study used deep sequencing on TCR alpha and beta repertoires from monozygotic twins, unrelated adults of various ages, and cord blood. To rule out contamination, the twin experiments were replicated at different times with different library preparation protocols.

On the study overall, not on this receptor specifically: Fewer insertions were carried by abundant cord blood beta clonotypes, a similar but weaker trend appeared in young adult naive repertoires, and no such trend appeared in memory repertoires. Compared with coincidental sharing between unrelated individuals, an excess of low generation-probability sequences was observed among out-of-frame TCR alpha sequences shared between twins. Out-of-frame TCR alpha sharing in monozygotic twins was systematically underestimated by recombination models, whereas sharing between unrelated individuals was in agreement with the recombination models. Invariant T cells such as MAIT and iNKT could partly confound zero-insertion analyses, although diverse VJ usage argued against such confounding for most clonotypes. Because the same donors could not be followed over many years, the conclusions relied on cross-sectional statistical analysis. The excess sharing between twins in beta out-of-frame sequences was weaker because fewer shared sequences reduced the signal-to-noise ratio.

Only healthy Caucasian donors were included. The twin cohort comprised three pairs of female monozygotic twins, all aged about 18 to 29 years. Positive isolation kits from Invitrogen were used to isolate CD4+ and CD8+ T cell populations. Library generation was performed with 5' RACE. Sequencing used an Illumina HiSeq 2000. A universal primer binding site was introduced by template switching, and a unique molecular identifier was present in the final cDNA, enabling accurate counting of TCR cDNA molecules. Specific primers in the conserved constant-segment region were used to synthesize first-strand cDNA for the TCR alpha and beta chains. To control for contamination, every cDNA library was double barcoded, receiving both a SMART-Mk sample barcode and Illumina barcodes. Two successive PCR steps introduced TruSeq adapter sequences along with Illumina sample barcodes. The Illumina HiSeq platform was used with custom primers to sequence TCR alpha and beta cDNA libraries. The study's own analysis went as follows. MiGEC was used to process raw reads and extract unique molecular identifiers, and MiXCR was used to find CDR3 positions. For each individual, recombination models were inferred using an EM algorithm with the repgenHMM and IGoR tools. The analysis of shared clonotypes was done with the tcR package in R, with sharing normalized by the product of cloneset sizes. Out-of-frame nonproductive sequences were analyzed to study raw recombination free of thymic and clonal selection effects. The public reads were reprocessed in TCRdb via fastp at Q25 and MiXCR, keeping in-frame beta chains. Identical CDR3 protein sequences are pooled into one entry, listed with their most common genes and DNA. For this entry, the V and J calls and clone size follow TCRdb and not the study's own pipeline. Present in this sample are around 490,000 distinct CDR3 sequences, 13% to 15% of which were seen just once. More than 0.8% of the sample is taken by the ten largest.

The sample also formed part of further work on yellow fever vaccine responses in identical twins. From the second report: According to the authors, the vaccine-induced T cell response in identical twins seemed to be partly convergent and partly specific to each individual. Focusing on identical twins, the study followed the T cell clones that responded to the vaccine, and did so with precision.

The sequenced sample consisted of CD4+ T cells sorted from blood. The chain employs TRBV6-2 or TRBV6-3 and TRBJ2-7; a stretch of 10 junction bases matches TRBD1. The TCR was taken from a woman aged 18-29 years in good health. For the CDR3, the sequence is CASRGTGAYEQYF. The DNA sequence is given as TGTGCCAGCAGGGGGACAGGGGCCTACGAGCAGTACTTC.